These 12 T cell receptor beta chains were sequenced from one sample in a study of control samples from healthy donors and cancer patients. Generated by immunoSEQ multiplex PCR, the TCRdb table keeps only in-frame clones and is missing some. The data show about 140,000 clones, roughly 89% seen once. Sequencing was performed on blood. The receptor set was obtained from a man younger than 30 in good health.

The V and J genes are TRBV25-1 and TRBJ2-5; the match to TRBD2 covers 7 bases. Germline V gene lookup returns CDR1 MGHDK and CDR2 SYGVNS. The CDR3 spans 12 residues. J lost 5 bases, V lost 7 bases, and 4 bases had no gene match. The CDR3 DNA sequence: TGTGCCAGCACTAGCGGTGGGGAGACCCAGTACTTC. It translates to CASTSGGETQYF.

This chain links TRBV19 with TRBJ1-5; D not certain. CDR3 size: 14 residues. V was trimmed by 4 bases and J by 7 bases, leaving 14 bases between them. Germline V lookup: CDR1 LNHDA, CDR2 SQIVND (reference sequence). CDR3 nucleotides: TGTGCCAGTAGTAACGGGAGCCCTGGGCAGCCCCAGCATTTT. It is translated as CASSNGSPGQPQHF.

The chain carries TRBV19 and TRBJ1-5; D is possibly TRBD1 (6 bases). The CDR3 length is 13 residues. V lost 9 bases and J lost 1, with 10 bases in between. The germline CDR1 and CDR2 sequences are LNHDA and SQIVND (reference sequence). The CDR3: CASMDRSNQPQHF. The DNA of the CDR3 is TGTGCCAGCATGGACAGAAGCAATCAGCCCCAGCATTTT.

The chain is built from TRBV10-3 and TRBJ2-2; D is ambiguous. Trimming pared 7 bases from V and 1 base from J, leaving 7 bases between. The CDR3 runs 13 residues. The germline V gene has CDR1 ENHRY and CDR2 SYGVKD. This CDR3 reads CAIIGGNTGELFF. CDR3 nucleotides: TGTGCCATCATAGGCGGGAACACCGGGGAGCTGTTTTTT.

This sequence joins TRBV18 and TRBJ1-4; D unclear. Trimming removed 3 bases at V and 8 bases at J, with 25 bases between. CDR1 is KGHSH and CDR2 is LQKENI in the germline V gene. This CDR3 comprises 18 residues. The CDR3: CASSPPDGSAHLREKLFF. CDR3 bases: TGTGCCAGCTCACCGCCCGACGGGTCAGCCCATCTTCGGGAAAAACTGTTTTTT.

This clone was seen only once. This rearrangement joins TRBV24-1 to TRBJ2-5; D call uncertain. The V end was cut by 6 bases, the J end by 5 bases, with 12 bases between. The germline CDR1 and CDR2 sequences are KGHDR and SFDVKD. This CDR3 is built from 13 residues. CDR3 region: CATSLSVGETQYF. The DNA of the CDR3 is TGTGCCACCAGTTTAAGTGTGGGGGAGACCCAGTACTTC.

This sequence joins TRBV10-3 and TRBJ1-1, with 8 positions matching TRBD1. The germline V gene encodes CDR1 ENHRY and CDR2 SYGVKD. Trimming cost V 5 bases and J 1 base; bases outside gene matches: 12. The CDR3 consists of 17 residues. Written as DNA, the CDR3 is TGTGCCATCAGTCTCCGCACAGGGGGGGCCTCGAACACTGAAGCTTTCTTT. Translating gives CAISLRTGGASNTEAFF.

The CDR3 region is CAWSGEGINTEAFF. CDR3 nucleotides: TGTGCCTGGAGCGGCGAGGGGATAAACACTGAAGCTTTCTTT. The chain links TRBV30 to TRBJ1-1, with D possibly TRBD1 on 5 matching bases. This CDR3 contains 14 residues. CDR1 and CDR2 (germline): GTSNPN, SVGIG (reference sequence). Trimming took off 3 bases at V and 2 bases at J, with 13 bases between the two ends.

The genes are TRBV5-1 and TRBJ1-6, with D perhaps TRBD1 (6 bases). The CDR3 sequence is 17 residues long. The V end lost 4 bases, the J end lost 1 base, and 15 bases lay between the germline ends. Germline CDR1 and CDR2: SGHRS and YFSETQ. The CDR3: CASSLAAGASYNSPLHF. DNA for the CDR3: TGCGCCAGCAGCCTCGCCGCGGGGGCTTCCTATAATTCACCCCTCCACTTT.

In nucleotides, the CDR3 is TGTGCCACCAGTGATGGACAGATACTTTACAATGAGCAGTTCTTC. Its translation: CATSDGQILYNEQFF. The V and J genes are TRBV24-1 and TRBJ2-1; D may be TRBD1 (6 bases). Germline lookup yields CDR1 KGHDR and CDR2 SFDVKD. V dropped 3 bases and J dropped 4 bases, with 12 bases sitting between them. The length of the CDR3 is 15 residues.

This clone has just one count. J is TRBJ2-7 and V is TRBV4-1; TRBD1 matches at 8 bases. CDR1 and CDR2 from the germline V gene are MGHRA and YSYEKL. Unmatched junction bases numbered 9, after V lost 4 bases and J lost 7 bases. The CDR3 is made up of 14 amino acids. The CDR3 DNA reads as TGCGCCAGCAGCCTCCAGGGGGCAGGGGGAGAGCAGTACTTC. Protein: CASSLQGAGGEQYF.

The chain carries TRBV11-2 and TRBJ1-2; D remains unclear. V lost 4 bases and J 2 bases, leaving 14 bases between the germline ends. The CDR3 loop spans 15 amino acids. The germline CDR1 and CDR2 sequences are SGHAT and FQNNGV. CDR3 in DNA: TGTGCCAGCAGCTCTTGGTGGCAACTCAACTATGGCTACACCTTC. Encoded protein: CASSSWWQLNYGYTF.